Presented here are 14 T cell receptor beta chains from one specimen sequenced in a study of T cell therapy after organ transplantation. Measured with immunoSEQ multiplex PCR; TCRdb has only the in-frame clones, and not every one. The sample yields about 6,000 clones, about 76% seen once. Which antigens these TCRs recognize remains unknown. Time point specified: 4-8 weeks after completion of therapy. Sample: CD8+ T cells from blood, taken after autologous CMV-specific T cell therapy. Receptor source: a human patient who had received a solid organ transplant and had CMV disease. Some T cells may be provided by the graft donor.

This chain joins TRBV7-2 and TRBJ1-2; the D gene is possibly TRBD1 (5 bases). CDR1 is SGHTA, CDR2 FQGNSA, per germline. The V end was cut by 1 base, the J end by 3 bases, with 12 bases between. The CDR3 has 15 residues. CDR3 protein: CASSLEGREDYGYTF. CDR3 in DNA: TGTGCCAGCAGCTTAGAGGGCAGGGAAGACTATGGCTACACCTTC. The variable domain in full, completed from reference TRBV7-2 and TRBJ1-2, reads GAGVSQSPSNKVTEKGKDVELRCDPISGHTALYWYRQSLGQGLEFLIYFQGNSAPDKSGLPSDRFSAERTGGSVSTLTIQRTQQEDSAVYLCASSLEGREDYGYTFGSGTRLTVV.

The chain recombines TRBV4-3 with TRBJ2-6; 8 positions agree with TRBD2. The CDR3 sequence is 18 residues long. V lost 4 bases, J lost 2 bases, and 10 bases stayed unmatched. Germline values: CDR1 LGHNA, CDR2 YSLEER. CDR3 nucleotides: TGCGCCAGCAGCCCCTGGGCGGGGGGCGCTCCTGGGGCCAACGTCCTGACTTTC. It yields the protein CASSPWAGGAPGANVLTF.

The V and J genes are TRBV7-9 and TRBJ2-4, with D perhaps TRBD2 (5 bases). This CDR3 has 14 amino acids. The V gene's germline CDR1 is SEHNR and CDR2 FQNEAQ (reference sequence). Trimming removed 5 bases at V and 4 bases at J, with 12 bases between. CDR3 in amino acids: CASSSGDGKNIQYF. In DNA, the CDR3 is TGTGCCAGCAGCAGCGGAGACGGTAAAAACATTCAGTACTTC.

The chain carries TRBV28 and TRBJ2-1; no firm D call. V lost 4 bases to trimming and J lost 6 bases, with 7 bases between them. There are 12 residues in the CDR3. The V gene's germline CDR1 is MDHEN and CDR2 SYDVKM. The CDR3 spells CASSSLGNEQFF. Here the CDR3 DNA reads TGTGCCAGCAGTTCTCTAGGCAATGAGCAGTTCTTC.

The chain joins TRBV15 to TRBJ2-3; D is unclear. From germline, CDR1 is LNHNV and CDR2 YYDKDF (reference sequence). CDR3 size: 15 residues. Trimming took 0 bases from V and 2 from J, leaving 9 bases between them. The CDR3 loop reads CATSRDRSATDTQYF. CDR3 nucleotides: TGTGCCACCAGCAGAGATAGGTCCGCCACAGATACGCAGTATTTT.

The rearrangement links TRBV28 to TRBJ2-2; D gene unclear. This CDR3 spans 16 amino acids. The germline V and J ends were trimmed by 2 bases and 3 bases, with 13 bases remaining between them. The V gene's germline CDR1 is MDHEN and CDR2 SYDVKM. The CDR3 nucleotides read TGTGCCAGCAGTTTAGTCCCCCATACCGACACCGGGGAGCTGTTTTTT. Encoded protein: CASSLVPHTDTGELFF.

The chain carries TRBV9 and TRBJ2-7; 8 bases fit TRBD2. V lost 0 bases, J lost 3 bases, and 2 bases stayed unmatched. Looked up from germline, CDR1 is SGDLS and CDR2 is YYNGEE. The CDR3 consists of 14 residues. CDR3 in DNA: TGTGCCAGCAGCGTAGCCAGCGGGAGCTACGAGCAGTACTTC. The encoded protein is CASSVASGSYEQYF.

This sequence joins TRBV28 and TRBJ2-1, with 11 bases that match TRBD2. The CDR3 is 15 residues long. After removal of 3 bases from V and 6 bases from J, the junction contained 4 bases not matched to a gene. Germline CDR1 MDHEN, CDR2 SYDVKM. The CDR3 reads CASSFLAGGINEQFF. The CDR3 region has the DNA TGTGCCAGCAGTTTTCTAGCGGGGGGTATCAATGAGCAGTTCTTC.

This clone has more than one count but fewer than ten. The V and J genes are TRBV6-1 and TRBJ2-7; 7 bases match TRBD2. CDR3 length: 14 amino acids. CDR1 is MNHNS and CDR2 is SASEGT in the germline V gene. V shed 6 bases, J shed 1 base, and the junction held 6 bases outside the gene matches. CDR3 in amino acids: CASSPSGTSYEQYF. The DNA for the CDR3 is TGTGCCAGCAGCCCCAGCGGGACGTCCTACGAGCAGTACTTC.

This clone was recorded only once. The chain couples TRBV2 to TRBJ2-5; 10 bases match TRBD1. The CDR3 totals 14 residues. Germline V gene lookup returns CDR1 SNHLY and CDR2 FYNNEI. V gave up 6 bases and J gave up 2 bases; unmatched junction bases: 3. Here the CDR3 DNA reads TGTGCCAGCAGCGGGACAGGGGTACAAGAGACCCAGTACTTC. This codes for CASSGTGVQETQYF.

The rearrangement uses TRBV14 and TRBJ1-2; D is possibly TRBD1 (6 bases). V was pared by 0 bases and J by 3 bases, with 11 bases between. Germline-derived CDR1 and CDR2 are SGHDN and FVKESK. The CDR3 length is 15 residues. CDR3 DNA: TGTGCCAGCAGCCAAGAATTGAACAGGGACTATGGCTACACCTTC. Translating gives CASSQELNRDYGYTF.

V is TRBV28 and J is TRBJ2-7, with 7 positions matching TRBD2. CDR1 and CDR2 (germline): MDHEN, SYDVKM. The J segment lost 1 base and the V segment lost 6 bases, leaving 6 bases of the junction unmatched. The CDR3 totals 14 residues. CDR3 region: CASSPSGTSYEQYF. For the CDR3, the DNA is TGTGCCAGCAGCCCCAGCGGGACGTCCTACGAGCAGTACTTC.

CDR3 in DNA: TGTGCCAGCAGCGTAGGGGACGGTCCTTTGAACACTGAAGCTTTCTTT. This codes for CASSVGDGPLNTEAFF. V gene TRBV9 combines with J gene TRBJ1-1; D is perhaps TRBD1 (5 bases). This CDR3 is 16 amino acids long. Trimming cost V 0 bases and J 0 bases, with 12 bases left between them. CDR1 is SGDLS, CDR2 YYNGEE, per germline.

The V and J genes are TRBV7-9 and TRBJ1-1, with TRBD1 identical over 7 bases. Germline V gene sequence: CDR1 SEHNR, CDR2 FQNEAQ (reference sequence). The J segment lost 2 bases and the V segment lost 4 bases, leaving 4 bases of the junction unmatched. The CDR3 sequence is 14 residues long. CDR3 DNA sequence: TGTGCCAGCAGCTCGGGACAGCGAAACACTGAAGCTTTCTTT. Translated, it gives CASSSGQRNTEAFF.